Shown below are 22 T cell receptor beta chains from a single sample sequenced in a study of blood T cell repertoires in COVID-19. TCRdb keeps only in-frame clones here, not all; method: immunoSEQ multiplex PCR. Seen here are about 97,000 clones, 75% to 90% observed once, and the top ten hold 4.5%. Sequenced input: peripheral blood. These receptors all come from a human donor in a cohort sampled during active COVID-19.

The CDR3, as DNA: TGTGCCAGCTCAGAAATTTCAGGGCACCATGAGCAGTTCTTC. It yields the protein CASSEISGHHEQFF. The chain uses TRBV18 and TRBJ2-1; D perhaps matches TRBD1 (5 bases). The CDR3 sequence is 14 residues long. V was clipped by 5 bases and J by 8 bases, with 16 bases between them. Germline assignment: CDR1 KGHSH and CDR2 LQKENI.

This rearrangement joins TRBV7-2 to TRBJ2-1; the match to TRBD2 covers 9 bases. In germline, CDR1 is SGHTA, CDR2 FQGNSA. V lost 7 bases and J lost 4; bases outside the gene matches: 14. The CDR3 loop spans 17 amino acids. The CDR3 loop is CASIPSFAGGVYNEQFF. The CDR3 DNA is TGTGCCAGCATCCCTAGTTTTGCGGGGGGGGTATACAATGAGCAGTTCTTC. The complete variable domain, with remaining parts taken from reference TRBV7-2 and TRBJ2-1, reads GAGVSQSPSNKVTEKGKDVELRCDPISGHTALYWYRQSLGQGLEFLIYFQGNSAPDKSGLPSDRFSAERTGGSVSTLTIQRTQQEDSAVYLCASIPSFAGGVYNEQFFGPGTRLTVL.

V usage is TRBV7-2 and J usage is TRBJ2-5, with 7 nucleotides matching TRBD2. The CDR3 covers 13 residues. The germline gives CDR1 SGHTA, CDR2 FQGNSA. The V gene end was trimmed by 4 bases and the J gene end by 5 bases; junction bases not matched to a gene: 4. This CDR3 reads CASSWGGWETQYF. The CDR3 region has the DNA TGTGCCAGCAGCTGGGGGGGTTGGGAGACCCAGTACTTC.

CDR3 amino acids: CASSQDPSLQPQHF. The CDR3 DNA sequence: TGTGCCAGCAGCCAAGACCCTTCGTTACAGCCCCAGCATTTT. This sequence joins TRBV3-1 (or the pseudogene TRBV3-2) and TRBJ1-5, with no clear D. V was clipped by 0 bases and J by 7 bases, with 10 bases between them. There are 14 residues in the CDR3. The germline V gene encodes CDR1 LGHDT and CDR2 YNNKEL (reference sequence).

This chain connects TRBV18 to TRBJ1-5; 10 bases are a match to TRBD1. The V segment lost 5 bases and the J segment 7 bases; nucleotides outside the gene matches: 5. Per germline, CDR1 KGHSH and CDR2 LQKENI. There are 14 residues in the CDR3. This CDR3 is CASSGQGVRQPQHF. CDR3 DNA sequence: TGTGCCAGCTCAGGACAGGGGGTGCGACAGCCCCAGCATTTT. The full variable domain, rest sourced from reference TRBV18 and TRBJ1-5, is NAGVMQNPRHLVRRRGQEARLRCSPMKGHSHVYWYRQLPEEGLKFMVYLQKENIIDESGMPKERFSAEFPKEGPSILRIQQVVRGDSAAYFCASSGQGVRQPQHFGDGTRLSIL.

This chain uses TRBV5-1 with TRBJ1-5; 8 nucleotides line up with TRBD1. This CDR3 has 15 amino acids. V was pared by 2 bases and J by 5 bases, with 6 bases of the junction left unmatched. Germline-derived CDR1 and CDR2 are SGHRS and YFSETQ. The CDR3 nucleotides read TGCGCCAGCAGCTTTGGGGCAGGGGGCGATCAGCCCCAGCATTTT. Its translation is CASSFGAGGDQPQHF.

This chain's CDR3 is CASSTRDRVFPEAFF. The CDR3 nucleotides read TGTGCCAGCAGCACCAGGGACAGGGTCTTTCCTGAAGCTTTCTTT. The chain carries TRBV7-8 and TRBJ1-1; 9 nucleotides match TRBD1. The CDR3 loop spans 15 amino acids. Germline lookup yields CDR1 SGHVS and CDR2 FQNEAQ. V lost 5 bases, J lost 6 bases, and 10 bases stayed unmatched.

This sequence joins TRBV7-3 and TRBJ1-6; possible D gene TRBD1, 5 bases. The V end was cut by 4 bases, the J end by 10 bases, with 20 bases between. Looked up from germline, CDR1 is SGHTA and CDR2 is FQGTGA. The CDR3 extends over 16 amino acids. The CDR3 bases are TGTGCCAGCAGCTCAAACCCCGCGGGGACGAGCTCACCCCTCCACTTT. It codes for CASSSNPAGTSSPLHF.

This chain connects TRBV24-1 to TRBJ2-1; the D gene is possibly TRBD1 (6 bases). Trimming left V 12 bases short and J 0 bases short, with 14 bases between. Germline V gives CDR1 KGHDR, CDR2 SFDVKD. CDR3 length equals 14 residues. CDR3 in DNA: TGTGCCTCGCGCCGAGGGGGCTCCTACAATGAGCAGTTCTTC. The encoded protein is CASRRGGSYNEQFF.

This clone was counted once. The CDR3 sequence is CASSHGLAGSTDTQYF. Here the CDR3 DNA reads TGCGCCAGCAGCCACGGACTAGCGGGGAGCACAGATACGCAGTATTTT. This chain connects TRBV4-3 to TRBJ2-3; 12 bases align to TRBD2. The CDR3 totals 16 residues. The germline V gene encodes CDR1 LGHNA and CDR2 YSLEER. The junction had 1 base not matched to a gene; V was cut back by 3 bases and J by 0 bases.

The rearrangement uses TRBV19 and TRBJ1-2, with D perhaps TRBD1 (6 bases). Germline loops: CDR1 LNHDA, CDR2 SQIVND (reference sequence). The CDR3 is 15 residues long. V lost 5 bases to trimming and J lost 4 bases, with 17 bases between them. CDR3 sequence (DNA): TGTGCCAGTAGTGCTCCCCGACAGGCCTTCTATGGCTACACCTTC. This codes for CASSAPRQAFYGYTF.

J is TRBJ2-7 and V is TRBV10-3, with 15 bases that match TRBD2. Germline assignment: CDR1 ENHRY and CDR2 SYGVKD. The J segment lost 5 bases and the V segment lost 7 bases, leaving 6 bases of the junction unmatched. The CDR3 totals 15 residues. The DNA of the CDR3 is TGTGCCATCACCGGACTAGCGGGGGGGCCGAACGAGCAGTACTTC. The encoded protein is CAITGLAGGPNEQYF.

This rearrangement joins TRBV28 to TRBJ1-4; D uncertain. This CDR3 spans 15 amino acids. The V end lost 3 bases, the J end lost 5 bases, and 13 bases lay between the germline ends. The germline CDR1 and CDR2 sequences are MDHEN and SYDVKM. This CDR3 is CASSLPGGGNEKLFF. CDR3 DNA sequence: TGTGCCAGCAGTTTGCCGGGTGGCGGAAATGAAAAACTGTTTTTT.

V gene TRBV5-8 combines with J gene TRBJ2-1, with 8 bases identical to TRBD2. Looked up from germline, CDR1 is SGHTS and CDR2 is YDEGEE. The CDR3 is 14 residues long. V was clipped by 1 base and J by 4 bases; unmatched bases: 1. The CDR3 protein is CASSLRGGYNEQFF. The CDR3, as DNA: TGTGCCAGCAGCTTGCGGGGGGGGTACAATGAGCAGTTCTTC.

This chain uses TRBV5-1 with TRBJ1-2; TRBD1 agrees at 8 bases. The CDR3 contains 14 residues. The germline gives CDR1 SGHRS, CDR2 YFSETQ. V lost 5 bases to trimming and J lost 5 bases; unmatched junction nucleotides: 8. As DNA, the CDR3 is TGCGCCAGCAGACCCACAGGGGGAGTTTATGGCTACACCTTC. Translating it yields CASRPTGGVYGYTF.

The rearrangement links TRBV7-2 to TRBJ2-7, with 8 bases matching TRBD2. Germline V gene sequence: CDR1 SGHTA, CDR2 FQGNSA. This CDR3 is 14 amino acids long. V shed 2 bases, J shed 4 bases, and the junction held 4 bases outside the gene matches. CDR3 residues: CASSLSAGGYEQYF. The DNA for the CDR3 is TGTGCCAGCAGCTTAAGTGCGGGGGGATACGAGCAGTACTTC.

The chain links TRBV28 to TRBJ1-2; TRBD1 aligns across 10 bases. V trimming: 11 bases; J trimming: 5 bases; junction bases outside the gene matches: 14. This CDR3 is 15 amino acids long. Germline lookup yields CDR1 MDHEN and CDR2 SYDVKM. The CDR3 reads CAGNSRTGGWYGYTF. The CDR3 DNA is TGTGCCGGAAACTCCAGGACAGGGGGTTGGTATGGCTACACCTTC.

The CDR3 DNA is TGTGCCAGCAGCCCGACTCCCCAATTTGGCTCCTACAATGAGCAGTTCTTC. Its protein is CASSPTPQFGSYNEQFF. V and J are TRBV5-5 and TRBJ2-1; D remains ambiguous. This CDR3 is 17 amino acids long. Trimming removed 4 bases at V and 0 bases at J, with 17 bases between. CDR1 and CDR2 (germline): SGHKS, YYEKEE (reference sequence).

This clone was recorded once. CDR3 amino acids: CASSLGQGVGEQYF. The CDR3 bases are TGTGCCAGCAGCTTGGGACAGGGGGTGGGAGAGCAGTACTTC. This chain uses TRBV5-5 with TRBJ2-7; 9 bases map to TRBD1. Germline V gene sequence: CDR1 SGHKS, CDR2 YYEKEE (reference sequence). V was clipped by 0 bases and J by 7 bases; unmatched bases: 5. CDR3 size: 14 residues.

This clone came up a few times. V gene TRBV7-9 combines with J gene TRBJ1-4, with D maybe TRBD1 (6 bases). Trimming left V 10 bases short and J 8 bases short, with 17 bases between. Germline-derived CDR1 and CDR2 are SEHNR and FQNEAQ (reference sequence). The CDR3 has 13 amino acids. The CDR3 coding sequence is TGTGCCACCAAACAGGACAGAGAGGAAAAACTGTTTTTT. Translation gives CATKQDREEKLFF.

The chain recombines TRBV6-5 with TRBJ2-1; 9 positions agree with TRBD2. This CDR3 comprises 15 residues. The V gene end was trimmed by 5 bases and the J gene end by 4 bases; junction bases not matched to a gene: 6. CDR1 and CDR2 (germline): MNHEY, SVGAGI. The CDR3 DNA is TGTGCCAGCAGTCCCTCTAGCGGGGCTTACAATGAGCAGTTCTTC. It specifies CASSPSSGAYNEQFF.

The chain recombines TRBV5-4 with TRBJ2-5, with D perhaps TRBD1 (5 bases). The CDR3 length is 14 residues. Germline V gene data show CDR1 as SGHNT and CDR2 as YYREEE (reference sequence). Trimming removed 3 bases from V and 2 bases from J, with 11 bases in between. The CDR3 loop is CASSSAQGQETQYF. The DNA of the CDR3 is TGTGCCAGCAGCTCCGCCCAGGGACAAGAGACCCAGTACTTC.